This TCR beta chain was documented in a study of metastatic and nonmetastatic thyroid tumors. The wider study: Both malignant and benign thyroid patients supplied peripheral blood and tumor or nodule tissue samples, across which the repertoires of these patients were then compared. Findings of the study overall: Benign nodules were reported to have significantly lower TCR beta diversity than malignant thyroid tumors, in blood and tumor.

Germline assignment: CDR1 LNHDA and CDR2 SQIVND (reference sequence). This CDR3 region has 15 residues. Trimming shortened V by 4 bases and J by 0 bases, and 12 bases separated the two germline ends. Patients underwent thyroid surgery, and none had received any treatment before it. A note on this clone: Its antigen is unknown.

TCRdb re-called clones from the PCR reads using MiXCR. The table includes more than 5,500 clones, roughly two fifths detected once. Sequenced: tumor tissue. This receptor was obtained from a female donor with papillary thyroid cancer or a benign thyroid nodule (not recorded which). Some clones in this sample may be carry-over from other donors' samples. The chain employs TRBV19 and TRBJ1-1, with TRBD1 as a possible D gene (5 bases). The CDR3 DNA follows: TGTGCCAGTAGTACTGTAGGGGATATGAACACTGAAGCTTTCTTT. Its translation is CASSTVGDMNTEAFF.